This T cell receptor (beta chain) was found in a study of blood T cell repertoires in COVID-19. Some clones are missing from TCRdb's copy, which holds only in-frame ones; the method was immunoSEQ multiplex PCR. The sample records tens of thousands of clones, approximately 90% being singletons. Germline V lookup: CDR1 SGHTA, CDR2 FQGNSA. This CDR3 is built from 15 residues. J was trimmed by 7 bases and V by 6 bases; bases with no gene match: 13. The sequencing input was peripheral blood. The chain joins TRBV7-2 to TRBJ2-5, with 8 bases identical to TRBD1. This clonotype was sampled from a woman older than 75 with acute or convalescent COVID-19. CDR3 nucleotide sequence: TGTGCCAGCAGAGAGGGGGACAGGTTAGGGCGGACCCAGTACTTC. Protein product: CASREGDRLGRTQYF.